The source of this TCR beta chain is a study of control samples from healthy donors and cancer patients. V was pared by 5 bases and J by 3 bases, with 17 bases between. This CDR3 region has 15 residues. The germline V gene encodes CDR1 LNHDA and CDR2 SQIVND (reference sequence). Data came from immunoSEQ multiplex PCR; TCRdb stores just in-frame clones and leaves some out. The sample shows about 180,000 clones, roughly 92% of them seen only once. The material sequenced was blood. This clonotype originated in a man under 40 in good health. V and J are TRBV19 and TRBJ2-7, with D tentatively TRBD1 (5 bases). CDR3 DNA sequence: TGTGCCAGTAGTTATTCCGCAGGGTCCAGCTACGAGCAGTACTTC. Translation gives CASSYSAGSSYEQYF.